This TCR beta chain is drawn from a study of CD8 T cells in Susac syndrome. General study results and limits: CD4+ T cell repertoires in Susac syndrome exhibited no evidence of clonal expansion.

V lost 5 bases and J 0 bases, leaving 14 bases between the germline ends. Germline CDR1 reads DFQATT; CDR2 reads SNEGSKA (reference sequence). CDR3 size: 15 residues. Negative isolation yielded CD4+ and CD8+ T cells, and FACS enriched TEMRA cells. Concerning this clonotype itself: As yet, its antigen is unknown.

Reverse transcription of roughly 0.5 to 1 ug RNA was performed with random hexamers. Each CDR3 protein is one row after TCRdb ran MiXCR on the immunoSEQ multiplex PCR reads. Of some 94,000 distinct CDR3 sequences in the sample, around 94% were seen once. J is TRBJ1-5 and V is TRBV20-1; weak D call: TRBD1 (5 bases). The sequenced sample consisted of CD4+ T cells from PBMCs. The TCR was taken from a human donor with Susac syndrome. The CDR3, as DNA: TGCAGTGCTCTGATGGGGGAATATAGCAATCAGCCCCAGCATTTT. Protein: CSALMGEYSNQPQHF.